This T cell receptor beta chain was sequenced during a study of T cell changes during pregnancy in multiple sclerosis. J was trimmed by 9 bases and V by 2 bases; bases with no gene match: 17. There are 19 residues in the CDR3. From germline, CDR1 is SGHKS and CDR2 YYEKEE (reference sequence). Data came from immunoSEQ multiplex PCR; TCRdb stores just in-frame clones and leaves some out. There are approximately 80,000 clones in the sample; 93% occur only once, and less than 0.85% lies in the top ten. This TCR was sampled from a female donor in good health, enrolled as a control in a pregnancy study. This sample comprised peripheral blood, obtained in the second trimester of pregnancy. The chain couples TRBV5-5 to TRBJ1-6, with 10 bases fitting TRBD1. The CDR3 is CASSFGNQGQGSIGSPLHF. The DNA of the CDR3 is TGTGCCAGCAGCTTCGGGAACCAGGGACAGGGGTCAATCGGTTCACCCCTCCACTTT. Full variable domain (rest looked up from reference TRBV5-5 and TRBJ1-6): DAGVTQSPTHLIKTRGQQVTLRCSPISGHKSVSWYQQVLGQGPQFIFQYYEKEERGRGNFPDRFSARQFPNYSSELNVNALLLGDSALYLCASSFGNQGQGSIGSPLHFGNGTRLTVT.